The clone carrying this TCR beta chain was found a few times. Its antigen remains unidentified. This sample stems from a study of T cells in Graves' hyperthyroidism and ophthalmopathy. Overall study findings and caveats: Blood also showed most of the thyroid clonotypes that were expanded above 0.001.

It was RNA transcripts that yielded the amplified TCR beta CDR3 regions. First-round RT-PCR with HTBI primers amplified the TCR CDR3 region. TCRdb recomputed calls from the multiplex PCR reads with MiXCR, one row per CDR3 protein. The table has about 700,000 distinct CDR3 sequences, 12% to 15% seen once. The sequencing sample was made of blood. The clonotype originates from a woman younger than 30 with Graves' hyperthyroidism.

DNA of the CDR3: TGTGCCAGCAGCCAAGATTGGAAATCGAACACCGGGGAGCTGTTTTTT. Translated, it gives CASSQDWKSNTGELFF. The chain employs TRBV14 and TRBJ2-2; D gene ambiguous. Germline CDR1 is SGHDN and CDR2 is FVKESK. This CDR3 region has 16 residues. Trimming left V 0 bases short and J 0 bases short, with 8 bases between.